Ten or more counts support the clone carrying this T cell receptor beta chain. The data stem from a study of T cells in Graves' hyperthyroidism and ophthalmopathy. J gave up 5 bases and V 7 bases, and 24 bases lay outside the gene matches. The length of the CDR3 is 19 residues. Germline V gene data show CDR1 as SNHLY and CDR2 as FYNNEI. Template material for amplifying TCR beta CDR3 regions consisted of RNA transcripts. A set of HTBI primers served as the primers for a first-round RT-PCR of the TCR CDR3. Each CDR3 protein gets one entry after TCRdb re-called the multiplex PCR reads with MiXCR. The sample shows 600,000 to 750,000 distinct CDR3 sequences, 17% of them seen only once. The diagnostic basis comprised clinical symptoms, serum thyroxine and TRAb, thyroid ultrasound and orbital computed tomography.

The specimen was blood. This rearrangement joins TRBV2 to TRBJ2-7, with TRBD2 matching 9 bases. This receptor was obtained from a man aged 50-60 years with Graves' hyperthyroidism. The CDR3 coding sequence is TGTGCCAGCACCACTAACCCACTCTTCGGGACTAGCTCCGGGAACGAGCAGTACTTC. Amino acids: CASTTNPLFGTSSGNEQYF.